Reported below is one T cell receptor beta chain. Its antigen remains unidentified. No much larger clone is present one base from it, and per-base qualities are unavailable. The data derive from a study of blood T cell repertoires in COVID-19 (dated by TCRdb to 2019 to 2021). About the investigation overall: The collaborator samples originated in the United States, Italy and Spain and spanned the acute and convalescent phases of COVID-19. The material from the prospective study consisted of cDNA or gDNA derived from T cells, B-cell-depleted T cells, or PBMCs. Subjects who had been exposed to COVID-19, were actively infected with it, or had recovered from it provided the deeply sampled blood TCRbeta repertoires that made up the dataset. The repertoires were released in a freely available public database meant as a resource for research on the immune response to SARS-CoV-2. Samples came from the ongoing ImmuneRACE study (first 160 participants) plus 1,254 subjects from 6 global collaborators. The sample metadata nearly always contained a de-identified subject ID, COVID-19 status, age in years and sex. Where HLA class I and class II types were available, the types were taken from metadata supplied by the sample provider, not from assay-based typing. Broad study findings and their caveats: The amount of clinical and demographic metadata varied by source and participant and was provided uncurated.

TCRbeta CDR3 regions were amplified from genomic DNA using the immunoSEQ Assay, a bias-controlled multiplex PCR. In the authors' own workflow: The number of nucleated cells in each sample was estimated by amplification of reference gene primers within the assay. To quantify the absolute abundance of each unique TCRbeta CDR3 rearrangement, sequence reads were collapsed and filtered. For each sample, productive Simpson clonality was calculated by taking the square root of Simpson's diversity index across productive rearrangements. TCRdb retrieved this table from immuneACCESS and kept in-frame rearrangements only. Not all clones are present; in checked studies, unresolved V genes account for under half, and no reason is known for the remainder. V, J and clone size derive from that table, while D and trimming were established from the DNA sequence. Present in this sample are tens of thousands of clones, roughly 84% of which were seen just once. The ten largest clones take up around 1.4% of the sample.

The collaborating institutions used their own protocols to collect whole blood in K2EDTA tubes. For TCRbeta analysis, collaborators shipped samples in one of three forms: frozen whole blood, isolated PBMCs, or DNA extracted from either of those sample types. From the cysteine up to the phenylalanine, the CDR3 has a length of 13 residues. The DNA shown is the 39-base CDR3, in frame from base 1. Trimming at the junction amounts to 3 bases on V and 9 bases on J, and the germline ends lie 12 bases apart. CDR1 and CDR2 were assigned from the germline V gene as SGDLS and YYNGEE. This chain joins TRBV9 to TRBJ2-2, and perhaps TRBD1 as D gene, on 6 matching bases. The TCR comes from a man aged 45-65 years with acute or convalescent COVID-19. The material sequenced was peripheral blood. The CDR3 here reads CASSARQARELFF. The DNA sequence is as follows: TGTGCCAGCAGCGCCAGACAGGCCCGGGAGCTGTTTTTT.